This is a list of T cell receptor beta chains from one sample in a study of T cell changes during pregnancy in multiple sclerosis. The table came from immunoSEQ multiplex PCR; TCRdb's copy has only in-frame clones and leaves some out. The repertoire holds about 79,000 clones, with about 93% as singletons. The sequences come from CD4+ T cells from peripheral blood mononuclear cells, collected in the second trimester of pregnancy. All receptors come from a female donor with multiple sclerosis, enrolled in a pregnancy study. CDR3s include the opening cysteine and the closing phenylalanine or tryptophan. The D gene is left open where the match is weak. Rows give clone size only sometimes, using once, few, many, or a class for an expanded clone.

TRBV15	TRBJ2-1	NA	NA	CATRTTPSGEQFF	TGTGCCACCAGAACGACTCCCTCGGGAGAGCAGTTCTTC
TRBV4-3	TRBJ1-2	NA	NA	CASSQDPGKGYGYTF	TGCGCCAGCAGCCAAGATCCGGGGAAGGGATATGGCTACACCTTC
TRBV5-6	TRBJ1-6	NA	TRBD1	CASSLDRGSRNSPLHF	TGTGCCAGCAGCTTGGACAGGGGTTCGCGTAATTCACCCCTCCACTTT
TRBV2	TRBJ2-7	NA	TRBD1	CASSVFPGQGGAEQYF	TGTGCCAGCAGTGTGTTTCCGGGACAGGGAGGGGCCGAGCAGTACTTC
TRBV4-2	TRBJ1-5	NA	NA	CASSQPGNQPQHF	TGTGCCAGCAGCCAGCCAGGGAATCAGCCCCAGCATTTT
TRBV7-3	TRBJ2-6	NA	TRBD1	CASSLGDRGHSGANVLTF	TGTGCCAGCAGCTTAGGGGACAGGGGGCATTCAGGGGCCAACGTCCTGACTTTC
TRBV29-1	TRBJ2-7	once	TRBD2	CSVEAGGSISYEQYF	TGCAGCGTTGAGGCGGGGGGATCAATTTCCTACGAGCAGTACTTC
TRBV6-5	TRBJ2-7	NA	TRBD1	CASSYRTGAGPYEQYF	TGTGCCAGCAGTTACCGGACAGGGGCTGGGCCCTACGAGCAGTACTTC
TRBV15	TRBJ1-5	NA	NA	CATSRDSGEGQPQHF	TGTGCCACCAGCAGAGATTCAGGGGAAGGTCAGCCCCAGCATTTT
TRBV6-5	TRBJ1-6	NA	NA	CASRKGSSPLHF	TGTGCCAGCAGGAAGGGGTCTTCACCCCTCCACTTT
TRBV27	TRBJ2-7	NA	NA	CASSFGGVNRYEQYF	TGTGCCAGCAGTTTTGGCGGGGTCAACCGCTACGAGCAGTACTTC
TRBV7-2	TRBJ2-1	NA	TRBD2	CASSSKRGYNEQFF	TGTGCCAGCAGTTCCAAGCGGGGCTACAATGAGCAGTTCTTC
TRBV7-2	TRBJ2-7	NA	NA	CASSLAQQGEQYF	TGTGCCAGCAGCTTAGCGCAACAGGGAGAGCAGTACTTC
TRBV5-4	TRBJ2-5	NA	TRBD2	CASSFGSLDSGEQETQYF	TGTGCCAGCAGCTTTGGCTCTCTGGATAGCGGGGAACAAGAGACCCAGTACTTC
TRBV5-8	TRBJ1-5	NA	NA	CASSTYRQVVSNQPQHF	TGTGCCAGCAGCACCTACCGACAGGTGGTTAGCAATCAGCCCCAGCATTTT
TRBV19	TRBJ1-4	NA	NA	CASSALRPRVEKLFF	TGTGCCAGTAGTGCCCTGCGGCCCCGGGTTGAAAAACTGTTTTTT
TRBV7-9	TRBJ1-1	NA	NA	CASSVMNTEAFF	TGTGCCAGCAGCGTCATGAACACTGAAGCTTTCTTT
TRBV5-1	TRBJ1-4	NA	NA	CASSLTQGGEKLFF	TGCGCCAGCAGCCTCACCCAGGGTGGCGAAAAACTGTTTTTT
TRBV7-8	TRBJ1-4	once	NA	CASSFRSSSDHEKLFF	TGTGCCAGCAGCTTCCGGTCGAGCAGCGATCATGAAAAACTGTTTTTT
TRBV4-3	TRBJ2-7	NA	NA	CASSQGVAEGAYEQYF	TGCGCCAGCAGCCAAGGGGTCGCGGAGGGTGCCTACGAGCAGTACTTC
TRBV25-1	TRBJ2-5	NA	TRBD1	CASSEGDRLLSETQYF	TGTGCCAGTAGCGAGGGGGACAGGCTTCTCTCAGAGACCCAGTACTTC
TRBV11-3	TRBJ1-5	NA	NA	CASSFPSIDSSNQPQHF	TGTGCCAGCAGCTTCCCCTCAATAGACAGTAGCAATCAGCCCCAGCATTTT
TRBV27	TRBJ2-1	NA	NA	CASSLLPSSYNEQFF	TGTGCCAGCAGTTTATTGCCGAGCTCCTACAATGAGCAGTTCTTC